A single sample is the source of the 28 T cell receptor beta chains below, sequenced in a study of T cells expressing NK-cell markers. From the 5' RACE reads, TCRdb lists one entry per CDR3 protein and no DNA. This repertoire includes 400,000 to 450,000 distinct CDR3 sequences. Material: blood T cells: a sorted CD56 or NKG2C T cell subset, CD4+ or CD8+ T cells, or bulk PBMC T cells (not recorded which). Source of these receptors: a woman aged 18-70 years in good health.

The chain recombines TRBV4-2 with TRBJ1-6. CDR1 is LGHNA and CDR2 is YNFKEQ in the germline V gene. The CDR3 consists of 14 residues. The CDR3 region is CASSPTDYNSPLHF.

The chain carries TRBV6-2 or TRBV6-3 and TRBJ1-1; TCRdb's D call of TRBD1 is untestable without DNA. CDR3 length: 14 amino acids. In germline, CDR1 is MNHEY, CDR2 SVGEGT. The CDR3 is CASNRQGTNTEAFF.

The rearrangement uses TRBV12-3 or TRBV12-4 and TRBJ1-4; with no DNA, the TCRdb D assignment of TRBD1 cannot be verified. This CDR3 has 14 residues. CDR3 protein: CASSRGGGVEKLFF.

The J gene is TRBJ2-1, the V gene TRBV5-1; TCRdb's D gene call, TRBD1, goes unchecked for lack of DNA. CDR1 and CDR2 (germline): SGHRS, YFSETQ. The CDR3 consists of 15 residues. CDR3 region: CASSFGRTPWDEQFF.

The V gene is TRBV4-3, the J gene TRBJ2-5; TCRdb indicates TRBD1, and absent DNA this call remains unverified. The CDR3 has 14 residues. Germline-derived CDR1 and CDR2 are LGHNA and YSLEER. CDR3 in amino acids: CASSLGTGIETQYF.

The chain joins TRBV9 to TRBJ2-6. The CDR3 runs to 17 residues. From germline, CDR1 is SGDLS and CDR2 YYNGEE. The CDR3: CASSVNPQGAGANVLTF.

The CDR3 spells CSARGWLAGGPDTQYF. V usage is TRBV20-1 and J usage is TRBJ2-3; as DNA is missing, the TRBD2 call by TCRdb cannot be tested. The CDR3 has 16 amino acids. The germline CDR1 and CDR2 sequences are DFQATT and SNEGSKA (reference sequence).

The rearrangement joins TRBV12-3 or TRBV12-4 to TRBJ2-3. This CDR3 spans 13 amino acids. CDR3: CASSRISADTQYF.

This chain connects TRBV12-3 or TRBV12-4 to TRBJ1-1; TCRdb picks TRBD1, but there is no DNA to check that call. The CDR3 sequence is 14 residues long. CDR3 protein: CASTLWTANTEAFF.

This chain links TRBV4-2 with TRBJ2-1. Per the germline V gene, CDR1 is LGHNA and CDR2 is YNFKEQ. There are 13 residues in the CDR3. This CDR3 reads CASSQAVYNEQFF.

This chain connects TRBV7-2 to TRBJ2-7; TCRdb's D call, TRBD2, is unchecked because there is no DNA. This CDR3 is 15 amino acids long. Looked up from germline, CDR1 is SGHTA and CDR2 is FQGNSA. CDR3 sequence reads: CASSLGLRPSYEQYF.

CDR3 region: CASSGPGTDTGELFF. The chain carries TRBV7-7 and TRBJ2-2; TCRdb's D call of TRBD2 is untestable without DNA. CDR1 is SSHAT and CDR2 is FNYEAQ in the germline V gene (reference sequence). CDR3 length: 15 amino acids.

The gene calls are TRBV7-2 and TRBJ2-6; TCRdb lists TRBD1, though no DNA is available to test this call. The germline CDR1 and CDR2 sequences are SGHTA and FQGNSA. CDR3 size: 16 residues. This CDR3 is CASRDTISSGANVLTF.

V is TRBV5-6 and J is TRBJ1-6; lacking DNA, the TRBD1 call made by TCRdb goes unchecked. Germline V gives CDR1 SGHDT, CDR2 YYEEEE. The CDR3 runs to 17 residues. CDR3 loop: CASSLAGGAGNDPPLHF.

The rearrangement uses TRBV12-3 or TRBV12-4 and TRBJ2-1; checking the TCRdb D call of TRBD2 is not possible without DNA. The length of the CDR3 is 17 residues. The CDR3 is CASSSRLAASSYNEQFF.

The rearrangement links TRBV5-5 to TRBJ2-5; TCRdb's D gene call, TRBD2, goes unchecked for lack of DNA. In germline, CDR1 is SGHKS, CDR2 YYEKEE (reference sequence). This CDR3 has 17 amino acids. The CDR3 here is CASSSTIGTPLVETQYF.

V gene TRBV20-1 combines with J gene TRBJ1-2; lacking DNA, the TRBD1 call made by TCRdb goes unchecked. This CDR3 has 12 amino acids. Germline V lookup: CDR1 DFQATT, CDR2 SNEGSKA (reference sequence). This CDR3 reads CSAREVGDGYTF.

The chain joins TRBV29-1 to TRBJ2-1; TCRdb's D gene call, TRBD1, goes unchecked for lack of DNA. The V gene's germline CDR1 is SQVTM and CDR2 ANQGSEA. The length of the CDR3 is 14 residues. The CDR3 reads CSVDLGTLHNEQFF.

The chain combines TRBV7-2 with TRBJ1-1; lacking DNA, the TRBD1 call made by TCRdb goes unchecked. The CDR3 totals 12 residues. The germline V gene has CDR1 SGHTA and CDR2 FQGNSA. The CDR3 sequence: CASSPGTGAAFF.

The chain recombines TRBV7-8 with TRBJ2-1; TCRdb reports TRBD1, a call that lacks DNA to check it against. This CDR3 region has 14 residues. CDR1 and CDR2 from the germline V gene are SGHVS and FQNEAQ. CDR3 in amino acids: CASSFGGQYNEQFF.

CDR3 in amino acids: CASSYALTRTDTQYF. The chain couples TRBV12-3 or TRBV12-4 to TRBJ2-3; without DNA, the TCRdb call of TRBD1 cannot be checked. CDR3 length: 15 amino acids.

The chain uses TRBV5-4 and TRBJ1-2; TCRdb's D call of TRBD1 is untestable without DNA. CDR1 and CDR2 (germline): SGHNT, YYREEE (reference sequence). The CDR3 consists of 14 residues. The chain's CDR3 is CASSVGQGVSRYTF. The whole variable domain, filled in from reference TRBV5-4 and TRBJ1-2, reads ETGVTQSPTHLIKTRGQQVTLRCSSQSGHNTVSWYQQALGQGPQFIFQYYREEENGRGNFPPRFSGLQFPNYSSELNVNALELDDSALYLCASSVGQGVSRYTFGSGTRLTVV.

The chain carries TRBV4-3 and TRBJ1-1. The CDR3 consists of 16 residues. Germline CDR1 and CDR2: LGHNA and YSLEER. CDR3 sequence reads: CASSQDARVWGTEAFF.

The chain has TRBV7-9 and TRBJ2-7; TCRdb reports TRBD2, a call that lacks DNA to check it against. The CDR3 contains 15 residues. From germline, CDR1 is SEHNR and CDR2 FQNEAQ (reference sequence). The CDR3 loop is CASRQGLAEIYEQYF.

The chain is built from TRBV7-2 and TRBJ2-2; TCRdb's D gene call, TRBD1, goes unchecked for lack of DNA. CDR1 SGHTA and CDR2 FQGNSA come from the germline V gene. CDR3 length: 15 residues. The chain's CDR3 is CASSLVGTGTGELFF. The full variable domain, completed using reference TRBV7-2 and TRBJ2-2, is GAGVSQSPSNKVTEKGKDVELRCDPISGHTALYWYRQSLGQGLEFLIYFQGNSAPDKSGLPSDRFSAERTGGSVSTLTIQRTQQEDSAVYLCASSLVGTGTGELFFGEGSRLTVL.

This chain uses TRBV28 with TRBJ1-4; TCRdb gives TRBD1 as the D gene, but with no DNA this cannot be confirmed. Germline CDR1 MDHEN, CDR2 SYDVKM. This CDR3 is built from 13 residues. The CDR3: CASSLGGNEKLFF.

The chain employs TRBV4-3 and TRBJ2-1; the D call of TRBD2 rests on TCRdb alone, since no DNA is present to check it. In germline, CDR1 is LGHNA, CDR2 YSLEER. The CDR3 sequence is 18 residues long. CDR3: CASSQESTGLAGVQEQFF.

V gene TRBV7-2 combines with J gene TRBJ1-2. This CDR3 has 13 amino acids. Germline CDR1 and CDR2: SGHTA and FQGNSA. CDR3 in amino acids: CASSSGGFYGYTF.